These 23 T cell receptor beta chains originate from one sample sequenced in a study of blood T cells in healthy people across ages. Through a sample-barcoded 5' primer and a J-beta primer mix, a second PCR was run for about 6 to 11 cycles. TCRdb passed the 5' RACE reads through MiXCR, listing each CDR3 protein once. The sample carries about 680,000 distinct CDR3 sequences, approximately 49% recorded once. The sequencing sample was made of blood. The source is a woman aged 55-69 years in good health.

The chain joins TRBV20-1 to TRBJ2-5; D remains ambiguous. Germline V gene sequence: CDR1 DFQATT, CDR2 SNEGSKA (reference sequence). With 0 bases removed from V and 2 bases from J, the gap between germline ends came to 10 bases. The CDR3 consists of 14 residues. CDR3 in amino acids: CSARESSRQETQYF. CDR3 in DNA: TGCAGTGCTAGAGAGAGCAGCAGACAAGAGACCCAGTACTTC.

This clonotype was counted at least ten times. The V and J genes are TRBV12-3 or TRBV12-4 and TRBJ2-5; 8 bases are a match to TRBD1. The CDR3 is 15 residues long. V was pared by 3 bases and J by 3 bases, with 6 bases of the junction left unmatched. The DNA of the CDR3 is TGTGCCAGCAGTTTTGGACAGGGCGAAAAAGAGACCCAGTACTTC. Its translation: CASSFGQGEKETQYF.

The chain employs TRBV4-1 and TRBJ2-1, with 8 bases identical to TRBD2. Germline CDR1 is MGHRA and CDR2 is YSYEKL. Trimming took 1 base from V and 7 from J; bases not matched to a gene: 9. This CDR3 is 16 amino acids long. The CDR3 spells CASSQVKREQGNEQFF. Written as DNA, the CDR3 is TGCGCCAGCAGCCAAGTAAAGCGGGAGCAAGGAAATGAGCAGTTCTTC.

The chain carries TRBV7-3 and TRBJ1-2, with D perhaps matching TRBD1 (5 bases). Trimming left V 5 bases short and J 8 bases short, with 15 bases between. The CDR3 loop spans 13 amino acids. In germline, CDR1 is SGHTA, CDR2 FQGTGA. CDR3 DNA: TGTGCCAGCAGCACCCCCGCGGGGGTCGGCTACACCTTC. The encoded protein is CASSTPAGVGYTF.

The chain is built from TRBV7-2 and TRBJ1-1; tentative D call: TRBD1 (6 bases). CDR1 SGHTA and CDR2 FQGNSA come from the germline V gene. Trimming left V 1 base short and J 0 bases short, with 12 bases between. The CDR3 contains 16 residues. The CDR3 loop reads CASSLERRTVNTEAFF. In DNA, the CDR3 is TGTGCCAGCAGCTTAGAGAGGCGGACAGTGAACACTGAAGCTTTCTTT.

This clonotype was seen once. The rearrangement joins TRBV5-6 to TRBJ1-2; 8 bases fit TRBD1. Per the germline V gene, CDR1 is SGHDT and CDR2 is YYEEEE. Trimming took 0 bases from V and 7 from J; bases not matched to a gene: 11. CDR3 length equals 16 residues. CDR3 in amino acids: CASSLGGTGLRRGYTF. The DNA of the CDR3 is TGTGCCAGCAGCTTGGGGGGGACAGGCTTGAGACGTGGCTACACCTTC.

This clonotype was recorded only once. This chain joins TRBV7-2 and TRBJ2-1, with 11 positions matching TRBD2. Trimming took 5 bases from V and 7 from J; bases not matched to a gene: 13. Per germline, CDR1 SGHTA and CDR2 FQGNSA. The CDR3 contains 17 residues. Here the CDR3 DNA reads TGTGCCAGCAGCCCCCTTCCCCCTAGCGGGAGGCGGAATGAGCAGTTCTTC. Its translation: CASSPLPPSGRRNEQFF.

This clonotype has just a few counts. The chain carries TRBV7-9 and TRBJ2-7, with D maybe TRBD1 (5 bases). With 1 base removed from V and 3 bases from J, the gap between germline ends came to 10 bases. CDR3 length equals 14 residues. Germline CDR1 reads SEHNR; CDR2 reads FQNEAQ (reference sequence). The CDR3 here is CASSLEGRNYEQYF. As DNA, the CDR3 is TGTGCCAGCAGCTTAGAGGGGCGGAACTACGAGCAGTACTTC.

This clonotype was found a few times. The chain links TRBV2 to TRBJ1-2, with D perhaps matching TRBD1 (5 bases). Per germline, CDR1 SNHLY and CDR2 FYNNEI. The V end lost 1 base, the J end lost 5 bases, and 14 bases lay between the germline ends. This CDR3 is 15 amino acids long. In DNA form, the CDR3 reads TGTGCCAGCAGTGAAGAGGGGCGGATGGGGTATGGCTACACCTTC. Translating gives CASSEEGRMGYGYTF.

In this sample, this clonotype turned up a few times. The chain joins TRBV4-2 to TRBJ2-1, with D tentatively TRBD2 (6 bases). The V end was cut by 1 base, the J end by 7 bases, with 8 bases between. The CDR3 sequence is 13 residues long. Germline-derived CDR1 and CDR2 are LGHNA and YNFKEQ. The CDR3 DNA reads as TGTGCCAGCAGCCAAGTTGGAGGGAATGAGCAGTTCTTC. Translated: CASSQVGGNEQFF.

The chain carries TRBV6-5 and TRBJ2-1; maybe TRBD2 (6 bases). The CDR3 sequence is 13 residues long. Germline V lookup: CDR1 MNHEY, CDR2 SVGAGI. With 5 bases removed from V and 7 bases from J, the gap between germline ends came to 12 bases. The CDR3 sequence: CASSDLAINEQFF. In DNA form, the CDR3 reads TGTGCCAGCAGTGACCTAGCGATAAATGAGCAGTTCTTC.

This chain links TRBV28 with TRBJ1-1; 9 bases agree with TRBD1. Losses at the gene ends were 6 bases for V and 5 bases for J; bases not matched to a gene: 13. Germline V gene lookup returns CDR1 MDHEN and CDR2 SYDVKM. The CDR3 contains 16 residues. CDR3 nucleotides: TGTGCCAGCAGCTCCGGACAGGGGCGGTCGAGGACTGAAGCTTTCTTT. Translation: CASSSGQGRSRTEAFF.

The chain links TRBV7-3 to TRBJ2-3, with TRBD2 identical over 7 bases. Germline V lookup: CDR1 SGHTA, CDR2 FQGTGA. The CDR3 sequence is 15 residues long. V lost 4 bases to trimming and J lost 4 bases; unmatched junction nucleotides: 8. The CDR3 nucleotides are TGTGCCAGCAGCTCCTTCGGGAGGACGTCAGATACGCAGTATTTT. Translating it yields CASSSFGRTSDTQYF. Using reference TRBV7-3 and TRBJ2-3 for the parts outside the CDR3, the full variable domain is GAGVSQTPSNKVTEKGKYVELRCDPISGHTALYWYRQSLGQGPEFLIYFQGTGAADDSGLPNDRFFAVRPEGSVSTLKIQRTERGDSAVYLCASSSFGRTSDTQYFGPGTRLTVL.

This clonotype was seen a handful of times. This chain joins TRBV6-2 or TRBV6-3 and TRBJ2-7; 9 nucleotides align to TRBD2. CDR1 and CDR2 from the germline V gene are MNHEY and SVGEGT. The junction had 2 bases not matched to a gene; V was cut back by 2 bases and J by 0 bases. The CDR3 runs 15 residues. In DNA, the CDR3 is TGTGCCAGCAGTTACGAGCGGGAGGCCTCCTACGAGCAGTACTTC. This encodes CASSYEREASYEQYF.

Worth noting for this clonotype: A much larger clone sits a single nucleotide away, making a read error possible. This chain uses TRBV28 with TRBJ2-7; 7 bases match TRBD1. Trimming at V came to 2 bases and at J to 6 bases, leaving 10 bases not matched to a gene. Germline V gives CDR1 MDHEN, CDR2 SYDVKM. The CDR3 has 15 amino acids. CDR3 nucleotides: TGTGCCAGCAGTTTAGGGACAGCAATAGTCGGCGAGCAGTACTTC. Translated: CASSLGTAIVGEQYF.

The J gene is TRBJ2-1, the V gene TRBV7-3; D gene ambiguous. Germline V lookup: CDR1 SGHTA, CDR2 FQGTGA. The ends were cut back, 1 base at V and 10 bases at J, with 17 bases in the middle. The CDR3 totals 15 residues. The CDR3 reads CASSLKPGSSTEQFF. CDR3 DNA: TGTGCCAGCAGCTTAAAACCGGGCAGTTCAACGGAGCAGTTCTTC. Complete variable domain (other parts from reference TRBV7-3 and TRBJ2-1): GAGVSQTPSNKVTEKGKYVELRCDPISGHTALYWYRQSLGQGPEFLIYFQGTGAADDSGLPNDRFFAVRPEGSVSTLKIQRTERGDSAVYLCASSLKPGSSTEQFFGPGTRLTVL.

The V gene is TRBV7-9, the J gene TRBJ2-5; D is perhaps TRBD2 (5 bases). The CDR3 length is 16 residues. In germline, CDR1 is SEHNR, CDR2 FQNEAQ (reference sequence). V shed 5 bases and J shed 2 bases, with 18 bases lying between them. This chain's CDR3 is CASSLSALEVQETQYF. The CDR3 bases are TGTGCCAGCAGCCTTAGTGCACTAGAGGTACAAGAGACCCAGTACTTC.

The chain employs TRBV9 and TRBJ2-7, with TRBD2 matching over 8 bases. The CDR3 consists of 16 residues. V was pared by 3 bases and J by 4 bases, with 12 bases of the junction left unmatched. Germline values: CDR1 SGDLS, CDR2 YYNGEE. The CDR3 bases are TGTGCCAGCAGCGCCAGCGGGGTAGCGGGAAGATACGAGCAGTACTTC. This sequence encodes CASSASGVAGRYEQYF.

V usage is TRBV6-2 or TRBV6-3 and J usage is TRBJ2-7, with 9 bases aligning to TRBD2. The length of the CDR3 is 17 residues. V shed 2 bases, J shed 0 bases, and the junction held 8 bases outside the gene matches. Germline loops: CDR1 MNHEY, CDR2 SVGEGT. CDR3 protein: CASSYVASGTSSYEQYF. The DNA of the CDR3 is TGTGCCAGCAGTTACGTCGCTAGCGGGACCAGCTCCTACGAGCAGTACTTC.

The J gene is TRBJ1-1, the V gene TRBV29-1; a possible D gene is TRBD1 (6 bases). Germline-derived CDR1 and CDR2 are SQVTM and ANQGSEA. Trimming stripped 4 bases from V and 4 bases from J, with 16 bases between. The CDR3 spans 14 residues. Here the CDR3 reads CSVVGALRGTEAFF. The DNA of the CDR3 is TGCAGCGTTGTGGGGGCCCTGCGGGGCACTGAAGCTTTCTTT.

The gene calls are TRBV29-1 and TRBJ2-5; the D is unclear. With 7 bases removed from V and 5 bases from J, the gap between germline ends came to 14 bases. This CDR3 has 12 residues. CDR1 is SQVTM and CDR2 is ANQGSEA in the germline V gene. In nucleotides, the CDR3 is TGCAGCGCCCTCACTCCCTGGGAGACCCAGTACTTC. Residues: CSALTPWETQYF. The full variable domain, completed using reference TRBV29-1 and TRBJ2-5, is SAVISQKPSRDICQRGTSLTIQCQVDSQVTMMFWYRQQPGQSLTLIATANQGSEATYESGFVIDKFPISRPNLTFSTLTVSNMSPEDSSIYLCSALTPWETQYFGPGTRLLVL.

This clonotype was detected only once. An end of the junction differs from the germline gene, which may be a read error. This sequence joins TRBV10-3 and TRBJ1-2; 8 nucleotides match TRBD1. This CDR3 contains 15 residues. CDR1 is ENHRY and CDR2 is SYGVKD in the germline V gene. The CDR3 loop reads CAISDGDRSLYGHTF. The CDR3 coding sequence is TGTGCCATCAGTGACGGGGACAGGTCGCTCTATGGCCACACCTTC.

Note on this clonotype: This could be a read error, since a much larger clone is one nucleotide away. V is TRBV4-3 and J is TRBJ2-6, with D perhaps matching TRBD1 (6 bases). CDR1 LGHNA and CDR2 YSLEER come from the germline V gene. The CDR3 is made up of 17 amino acids. In DNA, the CDR3 is TGCGTCAGCAGCCAAGCTCTCAGGGGCTCCGGGGCCAACGTCCTGACTTTC. Translating it yields CVSSQALRGSGANVLTF.